This entry features one T cell receptor beta chain sequence. What it binds is unknown. CDR1 and CDR2 (germline): GTSNPN, SVGIG (reference sequence). V trimming: 0 bases; J trimming: 1 base; junction bases outside the gene matches: 18. The CDR3 has 20 residues. Timing groups of about 4 and about 12 weeks for second doses were pooled. Repertoires were generated with immunoSEQ multiplex PCR, while TCRdb's copy carries only in-frame clones and drops some. In the table there are approximately 150,000 clones, approximately 89% of which are singletons. These data are taken from a study of T cell responses to AZD1222 COVID-19 vaccine. General study points: Among the donors, most were white British and more were female, and clonal diversity was possibly underestimated. The CD4 TCRs associated with vaccination extended across spike and predominated at 160-218 and 743-854. All repertoire sampling was performed exclusively after the peak T cell response.

The rearrangement uses TRBV30 and TRBJ2-1; 7 nucleotides match TRBD2. Source: peripheral blood, taken 28 days after the second AZD1222 dose. The TCR was taken from an adult who received the AZD1222 COVID-19 vaccine. CDR3 in amino acids: CAWSVLGDYYPAGSYNEQFF. In DNA, the CDR3 is TGTGCCTGGAGTGTACTTGGGGACTACTATCCAGCAGGGTCCTACAATGAGCAGTTCTTC. The complete variable domain, with remaining parts taken from reference TRBV30 and TRBJ2-1, reads SQTIHQWPATLVQPVGSPLSLECTVEGTSNPNLYWYRQAAGRGLQLLFYSVGIGQISSEVPQNLSASRPQDRQFILSSKKLLLSDSGFYLCAWSVLGDYYPAGSYNEQFFGPGTRLTVL.